Below, 15 T cell receptor beta chains from the same sample are listed, as sequenced in a study of blood T cell repertoires in COVID-19. The table came from immunoSEQ multiplex PCR; TCRdb's copy has only in-frame clones and leaves some out. The sample carries approximately 170,000 clones, 80% to 90% recorded once. Sequenced: peripheral blood. The source is a woman over 75 with acute or convalescent COVID-19.

The V gene is TRBV18, the J gene TRBJ1-1; 7 bases align to TRBD1. CDR1 and CDR2 from the germline V gene are KGHSH and LQKENI. This CDR3 is 12 amino acids long. The V gene end was trimmed by 4 bases and the J gene end by 4 bases; junction bases not matched to a gene: 0. The chain's CDR3 is CASSQGATEAFF. CDR3 in DNA: TGTGCCAGCTCACAGGGGGCCACTGAAGCTTTCTTT.

The V call is TRBV6-2 or TRBV6-3, the J call TRBJ1-2, with D maybe TRBD1 (5 bases). The CDR3 is made up of 16 amino acids. The V and J ends lost 0 bases and 4 bases respectively, with 15 bases between them. Germline CDR1 reads MNHEY; CDR2 reads SVGEGT. In nucleotides, the CDR3 is TGTGCCAGCAGTTACTCGTTTCGGGGGAGTTTCTATGGCTACACCTTC. Translating gives CASSYSFRGSFYGYTF.

Remarks on this clone: Given the absence of the conserved phenylalanine or tryptophan at the CDR3 end, a read error is likely. Because the CDR3's place on the DNA is in doubt, the DNA is left out and the CDR3 is given as listed by TCRdb. The chain uses TRBV12-2 and TRBJ1-1. TRBV12-2 is designated a pseudogene. The CDR3 adds up to 8 amino acids, both ends counted. CDR3 residues: CASRPRAC.

This clone was seen just once. The chain uses TRBV4-2 and TRBJ1-4; D is unclear. CDR1 and CDR2 (germline): LGHNA, YNFKEQ. This CDR3 contains 13 residues. V dropped 1 base and J dropped 5 bases, with 5 bases sitting between them. This CDR3 reads CASSQAGNEKLFF. CDR3 DNA: TGTGCCAGCAGCCAAGCCGGGAATGAAAAACTGTTTTTT.

The J gene is TRBJ1-1, the V gene TRBV28; 11 bases are shared with TRBD1. Germline lookup yields CDR1 MDHEN and CDR2 SYDVKM. The CDR3 consists of 15 residues. The V and J ends lost 5 bases and 3 bases, in that order; junction bases with no gene match: 5. As DNA, the CDR3 is TGTGCCAGCAGTACCAGGACAGGGGGCTACACTGAAGCTTTCTTT. As protein: CASSTRTGGYTEAFF.

The V and J genes are TRBV21-1 and TRBJ2-7; the table's D call of TRBD2 was not tested on the DNA. TRBV21-1 is a known pseudogene. CDR3 length: 13 residues. The CDR3 reads CASSKARAYEQYF. Here the CDR3 DNA reads TGTGCCAGCAGCAAAGCGCGGGCCTACGAGCAGTACTTC.

This chain uses TRBV5-5 with TRBJ1-4; maybe TRBD1 (6 bases). This CDR3 is 17 amino acids long. Germline V gene data show CDR1 as SGHKS and CDR2 as YYEKEE (reference sequence). With 0 bases removed from V and 0 bases from J, the gap between germline ends came to 12 bases. CDR3 loop: CASSLERTVTTNEKLFF. For the CDR3, the DNA is TGTGCCAGCAGCTTGGAACGGACAGTAACAACTAATGAAAAACTGTTTTTT.

The J gene is TRBJ2-3, the V gene TRBV7-3; 7 bases align to TRBD1. After removal of 5 bases from V and 4 bases from J, the junction contained 6 bases not matched to a gene. The CDR3 is 14 amino acids. The germline V gene encodes CDR1 SGHTA and CDR2 FQGTGA. The CDR3 nucleotides read TGTGCCAGCAGCCCACAGGGGCGCGCAGATACGCAGTATTTT. This gives the protein CASSPQGRADTQYF. The entire variable domain, with the rest obtained from reference TRBV7-3 and TRBJ2-3, is as follows: GAGVSQTPSNKVTEKGKYVELRCDPISGHTALYWYRQSLGQGPEFLIYFQGTGAADDSGLPNDRFFAVRPEGSVSTLKIQRTERGDSAVYLCASSPQGRADTQYFGPGTRLTVL.

This chain connects TRBV7-8 to TRBJ2-3; the match to TRBD1 covers 8 bases. V trimming: 3 bases; J trimming: 2 bases; junction bases outside the gene matches: 4. CDR3 size: 15 residues. Germline values: CDR1 SGHVS, CDR2 FQNEAQ. CDR3 sequence: CASSLRQGYTDTQYF. CDR3 DNA sequence: TGTGCCAGCAGCTTGAGACAGGGGTACACAGATACGCAGTATTTT.

V and J are TRBV27 and TRBJ2-7; possible D gene TRBD2, 5 bases. CDR1 is MNHEY and CDR2 is SMNVEV in the germline V gene (reference sequence). CDR3 size: 13 residues. V gave up 5 bases and J gave up 2 bases, with 10 bases separating them. This chain's CDR3 is CASSPAGTYEQYF. CDR3 nucleotide sequence: TGTGCCAGCAGTCCGGCCGGGACCTACGAGCAGTACTTC.

The chain uses TRBV29-1 and TRBJ1-1; 8 bases are a match to TRBD1. V shed 5 bases and J 1 base; nucleotides not matched to a gene: 3. The CDR3 covers 13 residues. CDR1 is SQVTM, CDR2 ANQGSEA, per germline. The CDR3 region has the DNA TGCAGCGTTCGGACAGGGTGGAACACTGAAGCTTTCTTT. Translated, it gives CSVRTGWNTEAFF.

V is TRBV5-4 and J is TRBJ1-4; D unresolved. Trimming took off 5 bases at V and 10 bases at J, with 21 bases between the two ends. The V gene's germline CDR1 is SGHNT and CDR2 YYREEE (reference sequence). This CDR3 spans 15 amino acids. The CDR3 spells CASRYSGNPVGKLFF. The CDR3 DNA reads as TGTGCCAGCAGGTACTCCGGGAACCCCGTCGGAAAACTGTTTTTT.

This rearrangement joins TRBV28 to TRBJ2-5, with 7 bases that match TRBD2. The CDR3 runs 14 residues. Germline CDR1 MDHEN, CDR2 SYDVKM. V shed 3 bases and J 1 base; nucleotides not matched to a gene: 2. CDR3 nucleotide sequence: TGTGCCAGCAGTTTGGGGGGGTTCCAAGAGACCCAGTACTTC. Translating it yields CASSLGGFQETQYF.

A few counts support this clone. The chain is built from TRBV5-1 and TRBJ2-3; D ambiguous. Trimming left V 2 bases short and J 4 bases short, with 14 bases between. Germline V lookup: CDR1 SGHRS, CDR2 YFSETQ. This CDR3 region has 15 residues. This CDR3 reads CASSFGSRQADTQYF. The CDR3 DNA reads TGCGCCAGCAGCTTTGGTAGTCGCCAGGCAGATACGCAGTATTTT. The variable domain in full, completed from reference TRBV5-1 and TRBJ2-3, reads KAGVTQTPRYLIKTRGQQVTLSCSPISGHRSVSWYQQTPGQGLQFLFEYFSETQRNKGNFPGRFSGRQFSNSRSEMNVSTLELGDSALYLCASSFGSRQADTQYFGPGTRLTVL.

This clone has only one observation. V is TRBV18 and J is TRBJ1-1, with D unclear. V was pared by 5 bases and J by 0 bases, with 19 bases between. Germline V gene lookup returns CDR1 KGHSH and CDR2 LQKENI. The length of the CDR3 is 17 residues. The DNA for the CDR3 is TGTGCCAGCTCATCACAGACCCCCGGAGGCATGAACACTGAAGCTTTCTTT. Protein product: CASSSQTPGGMNTEAFF.